The 8 T cell receptor beta chains below were found in one sample sequenced in a study of persistence of HIV-infected CD4 T cells. Cells were stimulated with CMV-infected fibroblast lysates at roughly 9.1 ug/mL. Sorting of responding CD4+ T cells relied on upregulated CD40 ligand together with CD69. This was the immunoSEQ version 4 assay in survey mode. Sequenced by immunoSEQ multiplex PCR; TCRdb stores in-frame clones only, minus some. This sample carries around 13,000 clones, less than 75% of them seen once, and the ten largest clones take 15% to 20%. These receptors' antigens are unknown. The sequencing here drew on CD4+ T cells sorted from PBMCs after 18-hour stimulation, taken from a patient who received antiretroviral therapy. These receptors all stem from an adult man with HIV who was CMV-seropositive.

The rearrangement links TRBV2 to TRBJ1-1; possible D gene TRBD1, 5 bases. This CDR3 region has 14 residues. Germline V lookup: CDR1 SNHLY, CDR2 FYNNEI. Deletions cut 7 bases from V and 0 bases from J, with 12 bases between. CDR3 protein: CASTLTDMNTEAFF. CDR3 coding DNA: TGTGCCAGCACCCTGACAGACATGAACACTGAAGCTTTCTTT.

This chain uses TRBV21-1 with TRBJ1-2; the D call of TRBD1 is as the table states it, not checked on the DNA. TRBV21-1 is assigned pseudogene status. The length of the CDR3 is 14 residues. The CDR3 sequence is CASSKGDRVYGYTF. In DNA, the CDR3 is TGTGCCAGCAGCAAAGGAGACAGGGTCTATGGCTACACCTTC.

The V call is TRBV27, the J call TRBJ2-2; no clear D. This CDR3 spans 16 amino acids. With 5 bases removed from V and 0 bases from J, the gap between germline ends came to 13 bases. CDR1 MNHEY and CDR2 SMNVEV come from the germline V gene (reference sequence). The CDR3 is CASSPLDKANTGELFF. In DNA, the CDR3 is TGTGCCAGCAGTCCCCTAGACAAGGCGAACACCGGGGAGCTGTTTTTT.

The J gene is TRBJ2-3, the V gene TRBV20-1; 11 nucleotides align to TRBD2. The CDR3 covers 14 residues. CDR1 and CDR2 (germline): DFQATT, SNEGSKA (reference sequence). V lost 3 bases to trimming and J lost 7 bases; unmatched junction nucleotides: 6. CDR3 sequence (DNA): TGCAGTGCTAGTACTAGCGGGGGCCGAAATACGCAGTATTTT. As protein: CSASTSGGRNTQYF.

V is TRBV6-6 and J is TRBJ2-6; the D is unclear. V was trimmed by 2 bases and J by 0 bases, leaving 8 bases between them. CDR3 length: 16 residues. Germline V gene sequence: CDR1 MNHNY, CDR2 SVGAGI (reference sequence). In nucleotides, the CDR3 is TGTGCCAGCAGTTACGTACATTACTCTGGGGCCAACGTCCTGACTTTC. This translates into CASSYVHYSGANVLTF.

This clone qualifies as medium-sized. The chain couples TRBV5-1 to TRBJ2-6; tentative D call: TRBD2 (5 bases). The CDR3 is made up of 15 amino acids. Germline values: CDR1 SGHRS, CDR2 YFSETQ. V lost 3 bases and J 0 bases, leaving 7 bases between the germline ends. In DNA form, the CDR3 reads TGCGCCAGCAGCTCGGAGGTCTCTGGGGCCAACGTCCTGACTTTC. Protein: CASSSEVSGANVLTF. The variable domain in full, with the rest retrieved from reference TRBV5-1 and TRBJ2-6, is KAGVTQTPRYLIKTRGQQVTLSCSPISGHRSVSWYQQTPGQGLQFLFEYFSETQRNKGNFPGRFSGRQFSNSRSEMNVSTLELGDSALYLCASSSEVSGANVLTFGAGSRLTVL.

CDR3 sequence (DNA): TGTGCCAGCTCACCTAGCCTGGAAGAGACCCAGTACTTC. It translates to CASSPSLEETQYF. The J gene is TRBJ2-5, the V gene TRBV18; no clear D gene. CDR1 and CDR2 from the germline V gene are KGHSH and LQKENI. The CDR3 runs to 13 residues. Trimming cost V 3 bases and J 3 bases, with 8 bases left between them.

This clone was counted between two and nine times. The chain recombines TRBV6-4 with TRBJ2-3; 9 nucleotides align to TRBD1. Unmatched junction bases numbered 7, after V lost 3 bases and J lost 3 bases. This CDR3 contains 16 residues. CDR1 is MRHNA, CDR2 SNTAGT, per germline. The CDR3 protein is CASSDNRGRWTDTQYF. The CDR3 DNA follows: TGTGCCAGCAGTGATAACAGGGGGCGGTGGACAGATACGCAGTATTTT.